This TCR beta chain was profiled in a study of CD8 T cells in Susac syndrome. Roughly 0.45 to 1 ug RNA was reverse transcribed with random hexamers. A single record per CDR3 protein comes from TCRdb applying MiXCR to the immunoSEQ multiplex PCR reads. The table lists fewer than 150,000 distinct CDR3 sequences, about 96% of them singletons. The CDR3 loop spans 14 amino acids. V was pared by 0 bases and J by 6 bases, with 1 base of the junction left unmatched. In its sample, this clonotype was seen a few times. Sequences were obtained from CD4+ T cells from PBMCs. The gene calls are TRBV12-3 or TRBV12-4 and TRBJ2-2; TRBD2 agrees at 7 bases. The clonotype comes from a human donor in good health. CDR3: CASSLAGGPGELFF. The CDR3 nucleotides read TGTGCCAGCAGTTTAGCGGGAGGGCCCGGGGAGCTGTTTTTT.